The 31 T cell receptor beta chains below were found in one sample sequenced in a study of shared clonotypes between healthy human individuals. The data were produced by immunoSEQ multiplex PCR, yet TCRdb's version contains in-frame clones alone and is incomplete. The table records some 1 million clones, 65% to 75% of them present only once. Material for sequencing was memory CD4+ T cells sorted from blood. Subset indicated: CD45RA-negative fraction. All receptors derive from a man aged 18 to 30 in good health.

The rearrangement joins TRBV18 to TRBJ2-7; 11 nucleotides align to TRBD1. V was clipped by 8 bases and J by 6 bases; unmatched bases: 6. This CDR3 is 13 amino acids long. In germline, CDR1 is KGHSH, CDR2 LQKENI. The CDR3 DNA reads TGTGCCAGCGCTGGACAGGGGGCTGTCGAGCAGTACTTC. It codes for CASAGQGAVEQYF.

In this sample, this clone turned up a few times. This chain connects TRBV7-9 to TRBJ1-4, with no clear D. This CDR3 contains 12 residues. The V and J ends lost 0 bases and 8 bases respectively, with 4 bases between them. Germline assignment: CDR1 SEHNR and CDR2 FQNEAQ (reference sequence). The CDR3, as DNA: TGTGCCAGCAGCTTAGCTCGGGAAAAACTGTTTTTT. As protein: CASSLAREKLFF.

This clone was detected a few times. The V and J genes are TRBV6-1 and TRBJ1-2; 7 bases are shared with TRBD1. CDR1 and CDR2 (germline): MNHNS, SASEGT. Losses at the gene ends were 4 bases for V and 2 bases for J; bases not matched to a gene: 10. This CDR3 is 16 amino acids long. The CDR3 is CASSVDRTQRNYGYTF. CDR3 bases: TGTGCCAGCAGTGTGGACAGGACCCAACGGAACTATGGCTACACCTTC.

The table lists this clone with a count of one. The chain uses TRBV4-1 and TRBJ2-3; TRBD2 is a possible D gene (7 bases). V lost 2 bases and J 3 bases, leaving 18 bases between the germline ends. CDR1 is MGHRA, CDR2 YSYEKL, per germline. The CDR3 consists of 17 residues. CDR3 protein: CASSQSSGGARTDTQYF. The CDR3, as DNA: TGCGCCAGCAGCCAAAGTTCTGGGGGGGCAAGGACAGATACGCAGTATTTT.

The chain combines TRBV6-6 with TRBJ1-2; no definite D call. The CDR3 has 16 amino acids. Trimming took 2 bases from V and 0 from J, leaving 13 bases between them. Looked up from germline, CDR1 is MNHNY and CDR2 is SVGAGI (reference sequence). The CDR3: CASSYADLIPNYGYTF. DNA for the CDR3: TGTGCCAGCAGTTACGCGGACCTCATCCCTAACTATGGCTACACCTTC.

The V call is TRBV7-9, the J call TRBJ1-2, with D uncertain. The V end lost 5 bases, the J end lost 3 bases, and 13 bases lay between the germline ends. Germline-derived CDR1 and CDR2 are SEHNR and FQNEAQ (reference sequence). This CDR3 contains 14 residues. The DNA of the CDR3 is TGTGCCAGCAGCGGAGTGGGTCTCTACTATGGCTACACCTTC. Translating it yields CASSGVGLYYGYTF.

The chain recombines TRBV30 with TRBJ2-7; D remains unclear. The CDR3 spans 13 residues. V was shortened by 5 bases and J by 4 bases, with 15 bases between the two germline ends. Germline V lookup: CDR1 GTSNPN, CDR2 SVGIG (reference sequence). This chain's CDR3 is CAWSIGSVYEQYF. The CDR3 DNA reads TGTGCCTGGTCGATAGGGTCGGTGTACGAGCAGTACTTC.

The J gene is TRBJ2-4, the V gene TRBV5-6, with 10 bases lining up with TRBD1. This CDR3 contains 16 residues. Germline loops: CDR1 SGHDT, CDR2 YYEEEE. V shed 4 bases and J 8 bases; nucleotides not matched to a gene: 12. CDR3 amino acids: CASSAAGTGVLYIQYF. For the CDR3, the DNA is TGTGCCAGCAGCGCCGCCGGGACAGGGGTTTTATACATTCAGTACTTC.

CDR3 protein: CASAGQGDNEQFF. CDR3 DNA: TGTGCCAGCGCCGGGCAGGGGGACAATGAGCAGTTCTTC. J is TRBJ2-1 and V is TRBV6-1, with 7 positions matching TRBD1. The CDR3 sequence is 13 residues long. Germline trimming cut 8 bases from V and 5 bases from J; bases unmatched to any gene: 6. Germline CDR1 MNHNS, CDR2 SASEGT.

This chain links TRBV6-6 with TRBJ2-2; TRBD2 matches at 9 bases. After removal of 10 bases from V and 3 bases from J, the junction contained 12 bases not matched to a gene. The length of the CDR3 is 16 residues. The germline CDR1 and CDR2 sequences are MNHNY and SVGAGI (reference sequence). The CDR3, as DNA: TGTGCCACCTCCTCCCGTCTAGCGGGGTACACCGGGGAGCTGTTTTTT. Translated: CATSSRLAGYTGELFF.

This clone was seen once. The V and J genes are TRBV5-1 and TRBJ1-5; D call uncertain. V was trimmed by 3 bases and J by 9 bases, leaving 19 bases between them. Germline V CDR1 and CDR2: SGHRS, YFSETQ. This CDR3 is built from 15 residues. The CDR3 nucleotides read TGCGCCAGCAGCTCCACGACGGACGGAAGAGGGCCCCAGCATTTT. Protein: CASSSTTDGRGPQHF.

In regard to this clone: The same CDR3 also results from other DNA sequences found in this sample. The CDR3 DNA follows: TGTGCCAGCAGCCCCTTGAGCACAGATACGCAGTATTTT. Its protein is CASSPLSTDTQYF. The V and J genes are TRBV6-5 and TRBJ2-3; D is ambiguous. Trimming left V 6 bases short and J 0 bases short, with 7 bases between. This CDR3 comprises 13 residues. The germline V gene has CDR1 MNHEY and CDR2 SVGAGI.

This clone was seen repeatedly, ten times or more. The chain has TRBV4-2 and TRBJ2-5; D not resolved. CDR1 and CDR2 from the germline V gene are LGHNA and YNFKEQ. Trimming pared 3 bases from V and 0 bases from J, leaving 14 bases between. The CDR3 contains 16 residues. The CDR3 DNA reads as TGTGCCAGCAGCCAGGCCTCAGATCAATACCAAGAGACCCAGTACTTC. This sequence encodes CASSQASDQYQETQYF.

The chain joins TRBV5-1 to TRBJ2-2, with 11 bases matching TRBD2. This CDR3 has 18 residues. CDR1 and CDR2 (germline): SGHRS, YFSETQ. Trimming took 5 bases from V and 0 from J; bases not matched to a gene: 9. DNA for the CDR3: TGCGCCAGCAGTTCTACCGGGACTAGCGGACCGAACACCGGGGAGCTGTTTTTT. Translating gives CASSSTGTSGPNTGELFF.

This clone occurred a few times. V is TRBV5-8 and J is TRBJ1-6, with D perhaps TRBD1 (5 bases). Germline V CDR1 and CDR2: SGHTS, YDEGEE. Deletions cut 3 bases from V and 4 bases from J, with 11 bases between. The CDR3 contains 15 residues. The CDR3 DNA reads TGTGCCAGCAGCTCCGGGGGACCGTATAATTCACCCCTCCACTTT. As protein: CASSSGGPYNSPLHF.

The V gene is TRBV19, the J gene TRBJ1-2, with unresolved D. Trimming cost V 5 bases and J 1 base, with 8 bases left between them. Per germline, CDR1 LNHDA and CDR2 SQIVND (reference sequence). The CDR3 runs to 13 residues. Here the CDR3 reads CASSAQLNYGYTF. In DNA, the CDR3 is TGTGCCAGTAGTGCACAGCTTAACTATGGCTACACCTTC. Full variable domain (outside the CDR3, taken from reference TRBV19 and TRBJ1-2): DGGITQSPKYLFRKEGQNVTLSCEQNLNHDAMYWYRQDPGQGLRLIYYSQIVNDFQKGDIAEGYSVSREKKESFPLTVTSAQKNPTAFYLCASSAQLNYGYTFGSGTRLTVV.

The chain uses TRBV2 and TRBJ1-2; D is possibly TRBD1 (6 bases). V was pared by 6 bases and J by 7 bases, with 12 bases between. CDR3 length: 12 residues. CDR1 and CDR2 from the germline V gene are SNHLY and FYNNEI. The CDR3 coding sequence is TGTGCCAGCAGACAGGGAGGAGGTGGCTACACCTTC. Residues: CASRQGGGGYTF.

This sequence joins TRBV19 and TRBJ2-7; 9 bases map to TRBD1. This CDR3 comprises 14 residues. Germline CDR1 LNHDA, CDR2 SQIVND (reference sequence). V dropped 10 bases and J dropped 5; count of bases not matched to a gene: 12. CDR3 sequence reads: CATKVQGARDEQYF. The CDR3 nucleotides read TGTGCCACCAAAGTACAGGGGGCGCGCGACGAGCAGTACTTC.

This rearrangement joins TRBV7-2 to TRBJ2-3, with 9 bases lining up with TRBD1. The CDR3 is 14 residues long. Losses at the gene ends were 6 bases for V and 1 base for J; bases not matched to a gene: 2. Germline assignment: CDR1 SGHTA and CDR2 FQGNSA. The chain's CDR3 is CASRRQGGTDTQYF. The CDR3 DNA reads as TGTGCCAGCAGGAGACAGGGGGGCACAGATACGCAGTATTTT.

A remark on this clone: This sample includes further DNA sequences coding for the same CDR3. The chain links TRBV5-1 to TRBJ2-5; 7 bases are a match to TRBD2. Losses at the gene ends were 1 base for V and 0 bases for J; bases not matched to a gene: 3. Germline V gene sequence: CDR1 SGHRS, CDR2 YFSETQ. This CDR3 has 15 residues. The CDR3: CASSLSGAYQETQYF. The CDR3 nucleotides read TGCGCCAGCAGCTTGAGCGGGGCCTACCAAGAGACCCAGTACTTC.

The chain recombines TRBV6-6 with TRBJ2-2, with 7 bases aligning to TRBD1. V dropped 2 bases and J dropped 5; count of bases not matched to a gene: 5. CDR3 size: 15 residues. Germline CDR1 MNHNY, CDR2 SVGAGI (reference sequence). The DNA for the CDR3 is TGTGCCAGCAGTTACGTAGGGGGCGGGACCGGGGAGCTGTTTTTT. Translation gives CASSYVGGGTGELFF.

This chain uses TRBV10-2 with TRBJ1-1, with TRBD1 as a possible D gene (6 bases). CDR1 WSHSY and CDR2 SAAADI come from the germline V gene. V shed 2 bases and J shed 6 bases, with 16 bases lying between them. The CDR3 contains 15 residues. CDR3 DNA sequence: TGCGCCAGCAGTGAGCGGGACACAAAGTCGTCTGAAGCTTTCTTT. Its protein product is CASSERDTKSSEAFF.

This clone has only one observation. This rearrangement joins TRBV19 to TRBJ1-3; D is uncertain. Trimming removed 4 bases at V and 0 bases at J, with 13 bases between. Germline CDR1 is LNHDA and CDR2 is SQIVND (reference sequence). CDR3 length equals 16 residues. This chain's CDR3 is CASSTLGSISGNTIYF. The DNA of the CDR3 is TGTGCCAGTAGTACCCTAGGGTCTATCTCTGGAAACACCATATATTTT.

The rearrangement links TRBV11-2 to TRBJ2-5; D uncertain. The V end was cut by 1 base, the J end by 2 bases, with 11 bases between. This CDR3 contains 15 residues. CDR1 and CDR2 (germline): SGHAT, FQNNGV. The CDR3 DNA reads TGTGCCAGCAGCTTAGGAAACAGCCCTCAAGAGACCCAGTACTTC. This codes for CASSLGNSPQETQYF.

V is TRBV7-9 and J is TRBJ2-2; D ambiguous. V lost 2 bases to trimming and J lost 5 bases, with 12 bases between them. In germline, CDR1 is SEHNR, CDR2 FQNEAQ (reference sequence). The CDR3 is 15 residues long. This CDR3 is CASSLPQELTGELFF. The DNA of the CDR3 is TGTGCCAGCAGCTTACCCCAGGAATTAACCGGGGAGCTGTTTTTT. The full variable domain, rest sourced from reference TRBV7-9 and TRBJ2-2, is DTGVSQNPRHKITKRGQNVTFRCDPISEHNRLYWYRQTLGQGPEFLTYFQNEAQLEKSRLLSDRFSAERPKGSFSTLEIQRTEQGDSAMYLCASSLPQELTGELFFGEGSRLTVL.

V gene TRBV6-1 combines with J gene TRBJ2-7; no clear D gene. The V gene lost 6 bases and the J gene lost 3 bases, with 9 bases spanning the gap. The CDR3 sequence is 12 residues long. Germline loops: CDR1 MNHNS, CDR2 SASEGT. The DNA of the CDR3 is TGTGCCAGCAGCACACCGCTCTACGAGCAGTACTTC. Translated: CASSTPLYEQYF.

This clone was seen a few times. V is TRBV29-1 and J is TRBJ1-1; D is unclear. Germline V gene data show CDR1 as SQVTM and CDR2 as ANQGSEA. V lost 5 bases, J lost 1 base, and 11 bases lay in between. This CDR3 has 13 amino acids. The CDR3 DNA sequence: TGCAGCGTTAAGATTAACACGAACACTGAAGCTTTCTTT. Its translation: CSVKINTNTEAFF.

This chain links TRBV6-6 with TRBJ2-7, with 8 bases lining up with TRBD2. The germline V gene encodes CDR1 MNHNY and CDR2 SVGAGI (reference sequence). CDR3 length equals 13 residues. Trimming at V came to 8 bases and at J to 3 bases, leaving 6 bases not matched to a gene. The CDR3: CASRGSGVYEQYF. The CDR3 nucleotides are TGTGCCAGCCGGGGTAGCGGGGTCTACGAGCAGTACTTC.

The V and J genes are TRBV6-6 and TRBJ2-5; no reliable D call. Germline V gene data show CDR1 as MNHNY and CDR2 as SVGAGI (reference sequence). This CDR3 comprises 13 residues. Trimming stripped 0 bases from V and 11 bases from J, with 13 bases between. This CDR3 is CASSYSKVGEQYF. CDR3 DNA: TGTGCCAGCAGTTACTCGAAGGTAGGAGAGCAGTACTTC.

In this sample, this clone turned up a few times. V usage is TRBV27 and J usage is TRBJ2-3; D is undetermined. This CDR3 comprises 15 residues. V was pared by 6 bases and J by 1 base, with 14 bases between. Germline V lookup: CDR1 MNHEY, CDR2 SMNVEV (reference sequence). The CDR3 is CASSAGRRGTDTQYF. CDR3 in DNA: TGTGCCAGCAGCGCTGGGCGCCGGGGCACAGATACGCAGTATTTT.

This CDR3 reads CASSFGQGAFQPQHF. The CDR3 DNA reads TGTGCCAGCAGTTTTGGGCAGGGGGCTTTCCAGCCCCAGCATTTT. V is TRBV28 and J is TRBJ1-5; 8 nucleotides match TRBD1. The CDR3 totals 15 residues. V trimming: 3 bases; J trimming: 7 bases; junction bases outside the gene matches: 8. Germline loops: CDR1 MDHEN, CDR2 SYDVKM. The full variable domain, completed using reference TRBV28 and TRBJ1-5, is DVKVTQSSRYLVKRTGEKVFLECVQDMDHENMFWYRQDPGLGLRLIYFSYDVKMKEKGDIPEGYSVSREKKERFSLILESASTNQTSMYLCASSFGQGAFQPQHFGDGTRLSIL.